This record looks at one T cell receptor (beta chain) sequence and its context. Its cognate antigen is unknown. This sample is drawn from a study of CD8 T cells in Susac syndrome. CDR3 length equals 13 residues. Trimming took 2 bases from V and 5 from J, leaving 12 bases between them. Germline CDR1 and CDR2: GTSNPN and SVGIG (reference sequence). Whole-study findings and limits: The number of individuals included in the study's TCR sequencing and HLA analysis was acknowledged as relatively small.

A quantity of 0.5 to 1 ug RNA underwent reverse transcription using random hexamers. By means of immunoSEQ multiplex PCR, TCR beta CDR3 spanning 54 Vbeta and 13 Jbeta underwent amplification. TCRdb used MiXCR to reprocess the immunoSEQ multiplex PCR reads, holding one entry per CDR3 protein. The sample yields more than 95,000 distinct CDR3 sequences, roughly 93% seen once. The T cells that were sequenced for TCR beta were CD8+ and CD4+ cells from blood. TEMRA cells underwent FACS enrichment and CD8+ and CD4+ T cells underwent negative isolation. This chain joins TRBV30 and TRBJ2-5; maybe TRBD2 (5 bases). Sequencing used CD4+ T cells from PBMCs. The origin of this receptor is a human donor with multiple sclerosis. CDR3 nucleotide sequence: TGTGCCTGGAGTACCGGACTGGCGGAGACCCAGTACTTC. This translates into CAWSTGLAETQYF. The variable domain in full, with the rest retrieved from reference TRBV30 and TRBJ2-5, is SQTIHQWPATLVQPVGSPLSLECTVEGTSNPNLYWYRQAAGRGLQLLFYSVGIGQISSEVPQNLSASRPQDRQFILSSKKLLLSDSGFYLCAWSTGLAETQYFGPGTRLLVL.